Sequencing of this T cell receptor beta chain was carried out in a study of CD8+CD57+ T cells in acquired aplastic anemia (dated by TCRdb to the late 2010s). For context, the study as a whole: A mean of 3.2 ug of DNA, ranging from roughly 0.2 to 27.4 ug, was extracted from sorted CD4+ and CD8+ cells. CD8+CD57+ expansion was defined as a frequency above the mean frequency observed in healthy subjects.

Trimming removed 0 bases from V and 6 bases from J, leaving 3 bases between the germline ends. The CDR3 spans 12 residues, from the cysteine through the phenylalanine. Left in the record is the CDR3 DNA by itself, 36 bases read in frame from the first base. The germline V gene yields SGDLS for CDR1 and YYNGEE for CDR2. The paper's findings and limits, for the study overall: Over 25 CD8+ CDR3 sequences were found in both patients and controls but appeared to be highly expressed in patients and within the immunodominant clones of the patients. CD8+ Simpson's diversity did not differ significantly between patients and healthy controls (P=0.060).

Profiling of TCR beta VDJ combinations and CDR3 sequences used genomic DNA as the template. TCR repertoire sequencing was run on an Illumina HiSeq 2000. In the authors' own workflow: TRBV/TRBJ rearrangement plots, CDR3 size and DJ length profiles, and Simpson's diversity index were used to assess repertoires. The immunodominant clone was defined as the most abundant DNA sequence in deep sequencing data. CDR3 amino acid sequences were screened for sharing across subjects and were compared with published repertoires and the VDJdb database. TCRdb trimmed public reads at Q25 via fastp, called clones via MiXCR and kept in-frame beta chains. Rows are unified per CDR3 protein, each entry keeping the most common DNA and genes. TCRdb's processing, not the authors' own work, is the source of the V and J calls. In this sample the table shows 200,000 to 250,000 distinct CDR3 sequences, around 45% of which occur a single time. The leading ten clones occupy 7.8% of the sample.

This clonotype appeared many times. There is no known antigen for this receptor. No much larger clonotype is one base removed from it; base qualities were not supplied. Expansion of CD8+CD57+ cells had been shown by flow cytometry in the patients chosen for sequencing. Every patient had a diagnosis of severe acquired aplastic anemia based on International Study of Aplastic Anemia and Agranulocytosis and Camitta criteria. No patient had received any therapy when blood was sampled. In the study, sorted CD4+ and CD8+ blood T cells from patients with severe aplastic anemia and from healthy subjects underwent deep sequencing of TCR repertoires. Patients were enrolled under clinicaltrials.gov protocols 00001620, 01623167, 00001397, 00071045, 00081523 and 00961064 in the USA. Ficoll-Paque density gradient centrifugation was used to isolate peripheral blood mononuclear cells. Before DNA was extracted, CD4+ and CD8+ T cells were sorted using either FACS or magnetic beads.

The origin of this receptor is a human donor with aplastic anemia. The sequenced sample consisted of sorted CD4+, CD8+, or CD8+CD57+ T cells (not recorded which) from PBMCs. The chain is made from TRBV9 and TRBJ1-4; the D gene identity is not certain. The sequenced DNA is TGTGCCAGCAGCGTAGGCGATGAAAAACTGTTTTTT. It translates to CASSVGDEKLFF.